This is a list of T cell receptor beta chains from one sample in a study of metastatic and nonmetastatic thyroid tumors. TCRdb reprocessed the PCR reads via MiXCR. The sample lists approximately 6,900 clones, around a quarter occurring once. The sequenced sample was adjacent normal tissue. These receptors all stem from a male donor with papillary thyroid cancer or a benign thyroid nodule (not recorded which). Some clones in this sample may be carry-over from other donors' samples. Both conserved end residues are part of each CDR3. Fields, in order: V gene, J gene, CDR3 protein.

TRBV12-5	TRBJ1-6	CASGFGQYNSPLHF
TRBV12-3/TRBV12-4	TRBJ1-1	CASSSQEVVYTEAFF
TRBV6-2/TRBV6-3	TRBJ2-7	CASSFSPLIDEQYF
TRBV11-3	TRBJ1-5	CASSLGSGTGQPQHF
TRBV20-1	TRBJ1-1	CSARDHIGGNTEAFF
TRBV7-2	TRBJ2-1	CASSHGYPSPQFF
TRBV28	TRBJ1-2	CASNSPYNYGYTF
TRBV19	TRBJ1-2	CASQTGNYGYTF
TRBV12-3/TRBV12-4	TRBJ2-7	CASIASEMTERGYF
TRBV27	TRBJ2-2	CASKLAGGDTGELFF
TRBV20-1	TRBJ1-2	CSASIRQGPYGYTF
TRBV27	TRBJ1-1	CASSPTDNSNTEAFF
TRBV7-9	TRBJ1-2	CASSLEQEGYTF
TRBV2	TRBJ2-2	CASQGQSNTGELFF
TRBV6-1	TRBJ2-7	CASSLTGHVHYEQYF
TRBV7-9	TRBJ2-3	CASSLTSGETDTQYF
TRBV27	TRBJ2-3	CASSSRTSGWSSDTHYF
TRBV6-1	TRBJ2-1	CASSLSEGGYNEQFF
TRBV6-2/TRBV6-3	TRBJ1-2	CASSYSTQLGYGYTF
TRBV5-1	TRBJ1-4	CASSPLGASNEKLFF
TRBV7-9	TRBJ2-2	CASSMSGKNTGELFF
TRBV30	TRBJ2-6	CAQPLSGANVLTF
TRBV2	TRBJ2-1	CASRSGLGAYNEQFF
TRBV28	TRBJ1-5	CASSSGQGGNQPQHF
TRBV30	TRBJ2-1	CAWSPSYNEQFF